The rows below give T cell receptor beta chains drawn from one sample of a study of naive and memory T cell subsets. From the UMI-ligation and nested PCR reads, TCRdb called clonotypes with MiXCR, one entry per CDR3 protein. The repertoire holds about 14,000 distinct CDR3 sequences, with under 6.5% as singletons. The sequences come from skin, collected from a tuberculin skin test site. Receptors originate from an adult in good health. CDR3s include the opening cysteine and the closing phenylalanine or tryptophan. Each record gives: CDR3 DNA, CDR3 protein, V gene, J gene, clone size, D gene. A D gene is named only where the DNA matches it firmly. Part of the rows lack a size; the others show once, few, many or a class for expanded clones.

CDR3 DNA: TGCAGTGCTTACAGACTACTAGCGGGGGGGACCTACGAGCAGTACTTC
CDR3 protein: CSAYRLLAGGTYEQYF
V gene: TRBV20-1
J gene: TRBJ2-7
clone size: many
D gene: TRBD2

CDR3 DNA: TGTGCCAGCAGTTCACCACACCGCTATGGCTACACCTTC
CDR3 protein: CASSSPHRYGYTF
V gene: TRBV12-3/TRBV12-4
J gene: TRBJ1-2
clone size: many
D gene: NA

CDR3 DNA: TGTGCCAGCAGCTCTGGACGGCCGCCAGATACGCAGTATTTT
CDR3 protein: CASSSGRPPDTQYF
V gene: TRBV7-2
J gene: TRBJ2-3
clone size: many
D gene: NA

CDR3 DNA: TGTGCCAGCAGCTTAGGCGGGGGTGGGGATACGCAGTATTTT
CDR3 protein: CASSLGGGGDTQYF
V gene: TRBV7-2
J gene: TRBJ2-3
clone size: many
D gene: TRBD2

CDR3 DNA: TGTGCCAGCAGTGAATACGGGATCCCCTACGAGCAGTACTTC
CDR3 protein: CASSEYGIPYEQYF
V gene: TRBV2
J gene: TRBJ2-7
clone size: many
D gene: NA

CDR3 DNA: TGCGCCAGCAGCTTGGTGTGGCGCCGGGGGGCCAACGTCCTGACTTTC
CDR3 protein: CASSLVWRRGANVLTF
V gene: TRBV5-1
J gene: TRBJ2-6
clone size: many
D gene: NA

CDR3 DNA: TGTGCCAGCAGCTTAACGGGGGGCCGGGTTGAGCAGTTCTTC
CDR3 protein: CASSLTGGRVEQFF
V gene: TRBV7-9
J gene: TRBJ2-1
clone size: medium-sized
D gene: NA

CDR3 DNA: TGTGCCAGCTCACCGTCACTGCTCACGAACACCGGGGAGCTGTTTTTT
CDR3 protein: CASSPSLLTNTGELFF
V gene: TRBV18
J gene: TRBJ2-2
clone size: medium-sized
D gene: NA

CDR3 DNA: TGTGCCAGCAGCCCCCTCGTCAATGAGCAGTTCTTC
CDR3 protein: CASSPLVNEQFF
V gene: TRBV5-4
J gene: TRBJ2-1
clone size: medium-sized
D gene: NA

CDR3 DNA: TGTGCCAGCAGTCCTACCCCGGGACAGGGCCACAATGAGCAGTTCTTC
CDR3 protein: CASSPTPGQGHNEQFF
V gene: TRBV6-6
J gene: TRBJ2-1
clone size: NA
D gene: TRBD1